The clone carrying this TCR beta chain was seen more than once but under ten times. As yet, its antigen is unknown. Other DNA sequences in this sample translate to the same CDR3. Primers for the PCR totalled 60 Vbeta and 13 Jbeta. Clones were sequenced by immunoSEQ multiplex PCR, and TCRdb holds only the in-frame ones, with some missing. The sample lists about 110,000 clones, around 76% occurring once. This entry belongs to a study of cytomegalovirus exposure and HLA in healthy donors. CDR3 length equals 16 residues. CDR1 SGDLS and CDR2 YYNGEE come from the germline V gene. J gave up 0 bases and V 4 bases, and 7 bases lay outside the gene matches. The study's findings and limits: No immune exposure information besides CMV serostatus was available.

What was sequenced was PBMCs. This chain joins TRBV9 and TRBJ2-3; the match to TRBD1 covers 8 bases. The source is a man younger than 45 in good health and CMV-seropositive. The chain's CDR3 is CASSPGTGTSTDTQYF. DNA for the CDR3: TGTGCCAGCAGCCCGGGGACAGGAACAAGCACAGATACGCAGTATTTT.